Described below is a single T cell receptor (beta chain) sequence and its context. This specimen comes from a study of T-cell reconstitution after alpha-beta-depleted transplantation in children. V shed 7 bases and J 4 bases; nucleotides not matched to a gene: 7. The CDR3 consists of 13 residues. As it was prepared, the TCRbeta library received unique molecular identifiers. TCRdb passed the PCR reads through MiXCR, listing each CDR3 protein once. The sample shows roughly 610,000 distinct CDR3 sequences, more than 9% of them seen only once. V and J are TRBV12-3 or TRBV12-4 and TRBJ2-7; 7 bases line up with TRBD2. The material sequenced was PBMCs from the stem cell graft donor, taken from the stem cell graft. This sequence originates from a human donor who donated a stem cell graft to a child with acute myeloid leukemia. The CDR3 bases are TGTGCCAGCACTCCGGGAGGACCTTACGAGCAGTACTTC. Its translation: CASTPGGPYEQYF.